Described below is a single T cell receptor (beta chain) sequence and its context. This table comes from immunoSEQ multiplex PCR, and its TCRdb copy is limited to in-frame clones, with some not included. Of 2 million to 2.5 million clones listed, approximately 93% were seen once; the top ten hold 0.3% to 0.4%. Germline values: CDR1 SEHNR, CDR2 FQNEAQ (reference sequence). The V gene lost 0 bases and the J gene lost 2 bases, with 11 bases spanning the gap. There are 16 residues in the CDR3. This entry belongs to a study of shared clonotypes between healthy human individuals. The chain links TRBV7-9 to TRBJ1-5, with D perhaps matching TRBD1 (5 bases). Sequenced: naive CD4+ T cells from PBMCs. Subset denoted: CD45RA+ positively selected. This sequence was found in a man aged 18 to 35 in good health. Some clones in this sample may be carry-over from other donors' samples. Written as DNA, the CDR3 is TGTGCCAGCAGCTTAGCAATGGGGGGTGGCAATCAGCCCCAGCATTTT. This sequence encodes CASSLAMGGGNQPQHF.